This TCR beta chain was identified during a study of T cell responses to AZD1222 COVID-19 vaccine. The CDR3 sequence is 15 residues long. Germline V gives CDR1 SGHTA, CDR2 FQGNSA. Trimming removed 2 bases from V and 0 bases from J, with 10 bases in between. Clones were read by immunoSEQ multiplex PCR, and TCRdb kept only the in-frame ones, dropping some. The sample lists 250,000 to 300,000 clones, about 94% occurring once. This sample comprised peripheral blood, obtained 28 days after the second AZD1222 dose. The chain couples TRBV7-2 to TRBJ2-5; a weak D match, TRBD2 (6 bases). The TCR sequence derives from an adult who received the AZD1222 COVID-19 vaccine. The CDR3 region is CASSLTAGDQETQYF. The CDR3 DNA reads as TGTGCCAGCAGCTTAACAGCGGGCGACCAAGAGACCCAGTACTTC.